These 10 T cell receptor beta chains originate from one sample sequenced in a study of cytomegalovirus exposure and HLA in healthy donors. The PCR was carried out with 60 Vbeta primers and 13 Jbeta primers. Some clones are missing from TCRdb's copy, which holds only in-frame ones; the method was immunoSEQ multiplex PCR. The repertoire holds 150,000 to 200,000 clones, about 82% seen once, with around 1.5% in the top ten. The material sequenced was PBMCs. These receptors were collected from a man younger than 35 in good health and CMV-seronegative.

J is TRBJ1-3 and V is TRBV30; the match to TRBD1 covers 10 bases. V dropped 6 bases and J dropped 3; count of bases not matched to a gene: 11. Germline V lookup: CDR1 GTSNPN, CDR2 SVGIG (reference sequence). This CDR3 contains 16 residues. The CDR3 sequence is CACGRLDRGGGNTIYF. CDR3 coding DNA: TGTGCCTGTGGCCGCCTGGACAGGGGGGGTGGAAACACCATATATTTT.

This chain connects TRBV7-3 to TRBJ1-1; tentatively, D is TRBD1 (5 bases). Germline values: CDR1 SGHTA, CDR2 FQGTGA. V lost 0 bases and J 5 bases, leaving 13 bases between the germline ends. This CDR3 region has 15 residues. The CDR3 region has the DNA TGTGCCAGCAGCTTAACGGCGCAGGGAAGAACTGAAGCTTTCTTT. It yields the protein CASSLTAQGRTEAFF.

The chain carries TRBV20-1 and TRBJ1-1; D unresolved. Germline CDR1 DFQATT, CDR2 SNEGSKA (reference sequence). Trimming left V 4 bases short and J 7 bases short, with 7 bases between. The CDR3 runs to 10 residues. The CDR3 DNA follows: TGCAGTGCTAAAGACGGTGAAGCTTTCTTT. This encodes CSAKDGEAFF.

The sample holds one count of this clone. The rearrangement joins TRBV18 to TRBJ1-1; 8 nucleotides match TRBD1. CDR1 is KGHSH, CDR2 LQKENI, per germline. Losses at the gene ends were 1 base for V and 10 bases for J; bases not matched to a gene: 8. There are 14 residues in the CDR3. The CDR3 loop is CASSPQDRGPRAFF. In DNA form, the CDR3 reads TGTGCCAGCTCACCACAAGACAGGGGCCCCCGAGCTTTCTTT.

The chain links TRBV18 to TRBJ2-5, with 7 bases matching TRBD1. CDR3 length: 13 residues. V lost 4 bases and J lost 3; bases outside the gene matches: 2. Germline CDR1 is KGHSH and CDR2 is LQKENI. For the CDR3, the DNA is TGTGCCAGCTCACTTGGACAGGAAGAGACCCAGTACTTC. Protein: CASSLGQEETQYF. The full variable domain, rest sourced from reference TRBV18 and TRBJ2-5, is NAGVMQNPRHLVRRRGQEARLRCSPMKGHSHVYWYRQLPEEGLKFMVYLQKENIIDESGMPKERFSAEFPKEGPSILRIQQVVRGDSAAYFCASSLGQEETQYFGPGTRLLVL.

The chain recombines TRBV19 with TRBJ1-1; 8 positions match TRBD1. The CDR3 runs to 17 residues. With 6 bases clipped from V and 1 base from J, the junction kept 13 bases outside the gene matches. Per the germline V gene, CDR1 is LNHDA and CDR2 is SQIVND (reference sequence). CDR3 nucleotide sequence: TGTGCCAGTAGCCTGATAGCAGGGGGCGCAAGGAACACTGAAGCTTTCTTT. As protein: CASSLIAGGARNTEAFF.

The J gene is TRBJ2-7, the V gene TRBV5-1; no definite D call. Between the trimmed V and J ends, which lost 8 bases and 3 bases, there was a span of 18 bases. In germline, CDR1 is SGHRS, CDR2 YFSETQ. CDR3 size: 14 residues. CDR3 amino acids: CASKPYSTGYEQYF. The CDR3 DNA reads TGCGCCAGTAAGCCATACTCCACGGGCTACGAGCAGTACTTC.

The CDR3 loop is CASSLVGTGDLGYTF. The CDR3 region has the DNA TGCGCCAGCAGCTTGGTTGGGACAGGGGATCTGGGCTACACCTTC. The V gene is TRBV5-1, the J gene TRBJ1-2; 10 positions match TRBD1. Germline CDR1 SGHRS, CDR2 YFSETQ. J was trimmed by 8 bases and V by 0 bases; bases with no gene match: 7. The CDR3 has 15 amino acids. Full variable domain (outside the CDR3, taken from reference TRBV5-1 and TRBJ1-2): KAGVTQTPRYLIKTRGQQVTLSCSPISGHRSVSWYQQTPGQGLQFLFEYFSETQRNKGNFPGRFSGRQFSNSRSEMNVSTLELGDSALYLCASSLVGTGDLGYTFGSGTRLTVV.

This clone was found once. The gene calls are TRBV9 and TRBJ2-1; 9 bases map to TRBD2. This CDR3 is built from 17 residues. CDR1 SGDLS and CDR2 YYNGEE come from the germline V gene. J gave up 3 bases and V 3 bases, and 10 bases lay outside the gene matches. CDR3 residues: CASSERVVAGDYNEQFF. The CDR3 DNA is TGTGCCAGCAGCGAGAGGGTCGTAGCGGGGGACTACAATGAGCAGTTCTTC. Full variable domain (rest looked up from reference TRBV9 and TRBJ2-1): DSGVTQTPKHLITATGQRVTLRCSPRSGDLSVYWYQQSLDQGLQFLIQYYNGEERAKGNILERFSAQQFPDLHSELNLSSLELGDSALYFCASSERVVAGDYNEQFFGPGTRLTVL.

V is TRBV9 and J is TRBJ2-7; 7 nucleotides line up with TRBD2. The junction had 2 bases not matched to a gene; V was cut back by 3 bases and J by 5 bases. The germline V gene has CDR1 SGDLS and CDR2 YYNGEE. The CDR3 totals 12 residues. The DNA of the CDR3 is TGTGCCAGCAGCGGGGACTACGACGAGCAGTACTTC. Amino acids: CASSGDYDEQYF.